This T cell receptor beta chain derives from a study of shared clonotypes between healthy human individuals. Study in general: A donor's plate count was three for CD4 naive and three for CD4 memory; CD8 naive had two and CD8 memory one. Study-wide results and caveats: Collection of samples was limited to blood; tissue repertoires likely differ.

Germline CDR1 is KGHSH and CDR2 is LQKENI. The CDR3 runs to 14 residues. The V end lost 6 bases, the J end lost 0 bases, and 8 bases lay between the germline ends. This was a deep-level run. Profiled with immunoSEQ multiplex PCR; TCRdb holds only in-frame clones, not every one. The profile covers a few million clones, with more than 80% appearing a single time and about 0.41% taken by the ten largest. Comments on this clone: Its antigen is as yet unknown.

Sample: naive CD4+ T cells from PBMCs. Regarding subset: CD45RA+ positively selected. The V gene is TRBV18, the J gene TRBJ1-4; no firm D call. This clonotype was sampled from a man younger than 35 in good health. Some clones in this sample may be carry-over from other donors' samples. The CDR3 DNA reads TGTGCCAGCTCTACCGTGCCAACTAATGAAAAACTGTTTTTT. Protein: CASSTVPTNEKLFF.